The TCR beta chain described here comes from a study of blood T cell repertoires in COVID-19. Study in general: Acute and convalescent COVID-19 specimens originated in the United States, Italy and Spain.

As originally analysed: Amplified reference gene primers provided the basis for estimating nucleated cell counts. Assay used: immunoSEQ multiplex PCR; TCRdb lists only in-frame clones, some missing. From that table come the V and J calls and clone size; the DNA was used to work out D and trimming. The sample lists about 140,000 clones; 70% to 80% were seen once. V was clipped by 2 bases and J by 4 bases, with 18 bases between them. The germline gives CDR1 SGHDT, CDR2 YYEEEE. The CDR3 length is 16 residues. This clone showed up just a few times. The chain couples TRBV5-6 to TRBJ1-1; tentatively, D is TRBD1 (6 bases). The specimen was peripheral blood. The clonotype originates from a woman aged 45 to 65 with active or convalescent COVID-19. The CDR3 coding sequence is TGTGCCAGCAGCTTTTCTTGGGGGCGAGGTGTCACTGAAGCTTTCTTT. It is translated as CASSFSWGRGVTEAFF.